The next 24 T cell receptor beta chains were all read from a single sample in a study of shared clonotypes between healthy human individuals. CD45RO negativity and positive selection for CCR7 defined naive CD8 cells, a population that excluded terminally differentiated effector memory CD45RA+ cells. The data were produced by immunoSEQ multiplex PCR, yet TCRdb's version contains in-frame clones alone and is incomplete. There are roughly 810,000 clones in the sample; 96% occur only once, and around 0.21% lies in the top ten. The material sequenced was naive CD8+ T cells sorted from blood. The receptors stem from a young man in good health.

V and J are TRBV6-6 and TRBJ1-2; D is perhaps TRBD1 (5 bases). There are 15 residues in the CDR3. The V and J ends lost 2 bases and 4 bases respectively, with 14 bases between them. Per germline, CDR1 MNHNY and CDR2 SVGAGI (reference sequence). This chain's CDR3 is CASSYPTEKFYGYTF. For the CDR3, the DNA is TGTGCCAGCAGTTACCCGACAGAAAAATTCTATGGCTACACCTTC.

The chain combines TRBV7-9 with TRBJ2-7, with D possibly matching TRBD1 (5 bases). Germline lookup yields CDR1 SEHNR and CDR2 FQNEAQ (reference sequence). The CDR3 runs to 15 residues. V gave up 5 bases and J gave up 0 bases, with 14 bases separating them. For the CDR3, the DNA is TGTGCCAGCAGCGGACACTGGACCCGCTCCTACGAGCAGTACTTC. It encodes CASSGHWTRSYEQYF.

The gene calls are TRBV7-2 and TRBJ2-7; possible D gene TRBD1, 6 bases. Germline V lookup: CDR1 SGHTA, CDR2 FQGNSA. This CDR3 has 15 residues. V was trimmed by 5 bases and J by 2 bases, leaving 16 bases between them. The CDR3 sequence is CASSRNPGVPYEQYF. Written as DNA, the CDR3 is TGTGCCAGCAGCAGAAACCCAGGGGTACCCTACGAGCAGTACTTC. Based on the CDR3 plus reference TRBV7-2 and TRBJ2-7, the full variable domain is GAGVSQSPSNKVTEKGKDVELRCDPISGHTALYWYRQSLGQGLEFLIYFQGNSAPDKSGLPSDRFSAERTGGSVSTLTIQRTQQEDSAVYLCASSRNPGVPYEQYFGPGTRLTVT.

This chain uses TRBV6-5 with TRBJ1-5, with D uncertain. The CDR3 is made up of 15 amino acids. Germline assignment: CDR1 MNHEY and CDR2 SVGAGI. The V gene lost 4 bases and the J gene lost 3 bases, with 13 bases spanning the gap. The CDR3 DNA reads TGTGCCAGCAGTTTGGTTGGAGACCTCAATCAGCCCCAGCATTTT. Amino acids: CASSLVGDLNQPQHF.

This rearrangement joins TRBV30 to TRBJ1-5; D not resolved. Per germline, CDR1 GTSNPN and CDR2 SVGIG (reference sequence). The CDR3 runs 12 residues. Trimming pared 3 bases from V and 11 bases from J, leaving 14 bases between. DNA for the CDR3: TGTGCCTGGAGCGGAAGCGGTTGGGCCCAGCATTTT. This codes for CAWSGSGWAQHF.

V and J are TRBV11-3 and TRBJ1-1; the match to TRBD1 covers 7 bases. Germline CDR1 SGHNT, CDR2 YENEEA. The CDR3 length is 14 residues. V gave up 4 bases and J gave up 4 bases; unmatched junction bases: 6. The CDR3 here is CASSSQQGSTEAFF. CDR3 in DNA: TGTGCCAGCAGCTCTCAACAGGGGAGCACTGAAGCTTTCTTT. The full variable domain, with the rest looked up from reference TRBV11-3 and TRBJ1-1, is EAGVVQSPRYKIIEKKQPVAFWCNPISGHNTLYWYLQNLGQGPELLIRYENEEAVDDSQLPKDRFSAERLKGVDSTLKIQPAELGDSAVYLCASSSQQGSTEAFFGQGTRLTVV.

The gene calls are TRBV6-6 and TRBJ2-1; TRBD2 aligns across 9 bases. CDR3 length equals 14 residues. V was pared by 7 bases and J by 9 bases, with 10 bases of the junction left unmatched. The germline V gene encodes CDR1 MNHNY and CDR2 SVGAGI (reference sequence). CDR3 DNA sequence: TGTGCCAGCAACCCGGGACTAGCAGTACGTGAGCAGTTCTTC. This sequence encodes CASNPGLAVREQFF.

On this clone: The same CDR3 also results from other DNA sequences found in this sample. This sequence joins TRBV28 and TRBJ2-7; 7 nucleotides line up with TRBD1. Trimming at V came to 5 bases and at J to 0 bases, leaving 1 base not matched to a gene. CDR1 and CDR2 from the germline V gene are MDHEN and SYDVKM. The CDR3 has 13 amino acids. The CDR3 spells CASSRDSSYEQYF. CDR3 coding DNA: TGTGCCAGCAGTCGGGACAGCTCCTACGAGCAGTACTTC.

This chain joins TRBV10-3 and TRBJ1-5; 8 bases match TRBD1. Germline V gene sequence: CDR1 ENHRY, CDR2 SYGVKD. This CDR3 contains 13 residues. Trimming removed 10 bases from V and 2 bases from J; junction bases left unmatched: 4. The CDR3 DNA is TGTGCCACCCAGACAGGGGGCAATCAGCCCCAGCATTTT. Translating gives CATQTGGNQPQHF.

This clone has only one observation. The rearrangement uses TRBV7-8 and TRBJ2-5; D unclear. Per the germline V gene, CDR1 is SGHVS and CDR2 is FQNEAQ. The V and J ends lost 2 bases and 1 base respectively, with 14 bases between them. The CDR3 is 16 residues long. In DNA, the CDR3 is TGTGCCAGCAGCTTACAAGGGTTCAGTTTCCAAGAGACCCAGTACTTC. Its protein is CASSLQGFSFQETQYF.

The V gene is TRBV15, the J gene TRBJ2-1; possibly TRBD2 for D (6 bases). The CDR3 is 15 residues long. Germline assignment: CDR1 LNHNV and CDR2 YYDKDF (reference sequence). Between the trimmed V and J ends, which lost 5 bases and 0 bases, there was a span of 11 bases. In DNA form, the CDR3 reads TGTGCCACCAGCGGAGGGGCGAGCTCCTACAATGAGCAGTTCTTC. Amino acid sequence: CATSGGASSYNEQFF.

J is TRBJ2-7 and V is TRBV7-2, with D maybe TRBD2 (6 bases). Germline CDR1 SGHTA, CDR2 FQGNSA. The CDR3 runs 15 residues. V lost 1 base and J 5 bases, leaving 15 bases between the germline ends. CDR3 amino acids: CASSLGGSPGDEQYF. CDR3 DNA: TGTGCCAGCAGCTTAGGCGGCTCCCCGGGGGACGAGCAGTACTTC.

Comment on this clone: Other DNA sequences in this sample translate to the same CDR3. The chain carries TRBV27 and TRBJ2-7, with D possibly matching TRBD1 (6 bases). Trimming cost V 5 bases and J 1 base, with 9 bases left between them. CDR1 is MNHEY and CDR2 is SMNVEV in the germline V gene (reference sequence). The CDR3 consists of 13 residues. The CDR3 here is CASSLGASYEQYF. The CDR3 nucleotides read TGTGCCAGCAGTCTGGGGGCGTCCTACGAGCAGTACTTC.

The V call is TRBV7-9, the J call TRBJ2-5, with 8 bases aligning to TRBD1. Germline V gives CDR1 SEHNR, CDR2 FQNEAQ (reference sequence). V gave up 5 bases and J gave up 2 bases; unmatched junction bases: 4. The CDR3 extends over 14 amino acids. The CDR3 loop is CASSVNRGQETQYF. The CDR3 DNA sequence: TGTGCCAGCAGCGTTAACAGGGGGCAAGAGACCCAGTACTTC. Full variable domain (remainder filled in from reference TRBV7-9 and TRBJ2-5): DTGVSQNPRHKITKRGQNVTFRCDPISEHNRLYWYRQTLGQGPEFLTYFQNEAQLEKSRLLSDRFSAERPKGSFSTLEIQRTEQGDSAMYLCASSVNRGQETQYFGPGTRLLVL.

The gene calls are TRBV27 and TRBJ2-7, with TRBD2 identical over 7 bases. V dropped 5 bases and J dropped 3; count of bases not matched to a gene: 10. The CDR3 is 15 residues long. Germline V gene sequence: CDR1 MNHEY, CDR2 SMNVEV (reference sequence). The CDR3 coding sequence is TGTGCCAGCAGTACGGGCGGGAGTGCCAGCTACGAGCAGTACTTC. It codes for CASSTGGSASYEQYF.

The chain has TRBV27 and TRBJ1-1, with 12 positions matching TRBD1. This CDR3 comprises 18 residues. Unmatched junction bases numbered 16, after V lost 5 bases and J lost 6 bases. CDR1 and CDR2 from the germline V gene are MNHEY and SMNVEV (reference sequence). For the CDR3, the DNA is TGTGCCAGCAGTAAGATCGGGACAGGGGGCCCTGTTGGTTCTGAAGCTTTCTTT. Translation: CASSKIGTGGPVGSEAFF.

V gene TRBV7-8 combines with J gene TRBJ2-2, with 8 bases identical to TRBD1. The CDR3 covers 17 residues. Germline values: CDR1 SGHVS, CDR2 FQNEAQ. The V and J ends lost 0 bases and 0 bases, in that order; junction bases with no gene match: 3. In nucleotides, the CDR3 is TGTGCCAGCAGCTTAGCCCGGGACAGGCCGAACACCGGGGAGCTGTTTTTT. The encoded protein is CASSLARDRPNTGELFF. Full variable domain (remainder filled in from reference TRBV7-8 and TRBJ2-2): GAGVSQSPRYKVAKRGQDVALRCDPISGHVSLFWYQQALGQGPEFLTYFQNEAQLDKSGLPSDRFFAERPEGSVSTLKIQRTQQEDSAVYLCASSLARDRPNTGELFFGEGSRLTVL.

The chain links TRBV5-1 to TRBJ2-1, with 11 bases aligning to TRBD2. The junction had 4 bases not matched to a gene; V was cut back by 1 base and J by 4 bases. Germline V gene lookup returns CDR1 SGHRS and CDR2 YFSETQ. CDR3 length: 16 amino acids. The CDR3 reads CASSLSTSGIYNEQFF. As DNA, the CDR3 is TGCGCCAGCAGCTTGTCGACTAGCGGGATTTACAATGAGCAGTTCTTC.

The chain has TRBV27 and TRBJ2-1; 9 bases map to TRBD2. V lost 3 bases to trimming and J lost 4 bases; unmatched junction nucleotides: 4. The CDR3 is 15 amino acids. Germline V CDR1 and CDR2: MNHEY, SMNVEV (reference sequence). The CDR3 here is CASSFAGGGYNEQFF. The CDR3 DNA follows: TGTGCCAGCAGTTTCGCGGGAGGGGGTTACAATGAGCAGTTCTTC.

The CDR3 protein is CASSLSAGYYGYTF. Written as DNA, the CDR3 is TGTGCCAGCAGTTTATCGGCAGGGTACTATGGCTACACCTTC. The chain has TRBV27 and TRBJ1-2, with a tentative D call TRBD1 (5 bases). In germline, CDR1 is MNHEY, CDR2 SMNVEV (reference sequence). The CDR3 length is 14 residues. Trimming cost V 0 bases and J 3 bases, with 8 bases left between them.

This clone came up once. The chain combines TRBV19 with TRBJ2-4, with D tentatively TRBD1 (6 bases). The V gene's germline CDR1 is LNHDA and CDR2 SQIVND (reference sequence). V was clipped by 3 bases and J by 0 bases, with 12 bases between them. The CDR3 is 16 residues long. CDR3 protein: CASSIPQGIAKNIQYF. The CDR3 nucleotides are TGTGCCAGTAGTATTCCACAGGGAATAGCCAAAAACATTCAGTACTTC.

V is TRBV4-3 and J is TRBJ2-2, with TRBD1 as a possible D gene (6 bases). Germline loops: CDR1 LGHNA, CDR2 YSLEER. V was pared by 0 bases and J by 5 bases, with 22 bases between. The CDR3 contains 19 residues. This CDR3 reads CASSQDGDTRAYLTGELFF. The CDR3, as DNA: TGCGCCAGCAGCCAAGATGGGGACACTCGGGCCTACTTGACCGGGGAGCTGTTTTTT.

CDR3 sequence: CSVLDRDEAYEQYF. For the CDR3, the DNA is TGCAGCGTCCTTGACAGGGATGAGGCCTACGAGCAGTACTTC. This chain uses TRBV29-1 with TRBJ2-7; 7 bases are a match to TRBD1. Germline CDR1 reads SQVTM; CDR2 reads ANQGSEA. This CDR3 has 14 amino acids. V shed 6 bases, J shed 2 bases, and the junction held 10 bases outside the gene matches.

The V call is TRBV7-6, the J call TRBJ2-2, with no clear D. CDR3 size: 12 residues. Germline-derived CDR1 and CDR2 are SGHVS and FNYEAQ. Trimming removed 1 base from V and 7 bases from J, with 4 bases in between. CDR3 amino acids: CASSLESGELFF. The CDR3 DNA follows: TGTGCCAGCAGCTTAGAAAGCGGGGAGCTGTTTTTT.